This TCR beta chain is drawn from a study of neurological immune-mediated disorders (dated by TCRdb to the late 2010s). The study in broad terms: Of the roughly 34 multiple sclerosis patients, about 31 had relapsing-remitting MS and 3 had secondary progressive MS. Peripheral blood TCR-beta repertoires from patients with HTLV-I-associated myelopathy (HAM/TSP), patients with multiple sclerosis, and healthy controls were compared in the study using UMI-based sequencing. Alongside PBMC samples, the set of about 100 TCR-beta libraries contained longitudinal samples, technical triplicates, and paired CD4+ and CD8+ T-cell subsets that had been sorted. The cohort comprised roughly 65 subjects: 14 HAM/TSP patients, approximately 34 multiple sclerosis patients and 20 or so healthy controls. The paper as a whole reports these results and caveats: Repertoires from 18 of 34 MS patients were grouped by phylogenetic analysis into a cluster of related CDR3 sequences, suggesting a possible repertoire-level signature. TCR clonal expansion was highest in HAM/TSP patients and lowest in MS patients, with MS patients falling below even healthy controls. No identical CDR3 amino acid sequences were shared among expanded clones across subjects, suggesting private TCR-beta repertoires in all groups. No association of the MS cluster with clinical or MRI features was observed, and the need for larger cohorts was stated by the authors.

Libraries from unsorted PBMCs were made from 2 million PBMCs kept in RNAlater at -80 degrees C until RNA extraction. Multiple sclerosis patients were enrolled in a US clinical protocol under which disease progression was evaluated by magnetic resonance imaging. Peripheral blood was subjected to Ficoll-Hypaque density gradient centrifugation to isolate PBMCs, which were then cryopreserved in liquid nitrogen. cDNA was synthesized by template-switch 5'RACE using a primer carrying a 10-nucleotide random unique molecular identifier by which each TCR transcript was tagged. Over 180 million TCR-beta sequences, covering 15-18 subjects, were produced in each sequencing run. The RNeasy kit was used for extraction of total RNA. TCR-beta VDJ regions were amplified with primers for the TCR constant region and the 5'RACE anchor, using the KAPA Real-time Library Amplification kit. Sample indexes and Illumina adaptors were added in a first PCR, after which library yield was increased in a second PCR. After purification with Ampure beads, the TCR product of roughly 650 bp was size-selected on a 2% E-gel SizeSelection system. Library quality was checked on a Bioanalyzer, concentration was measured with Qubit, and libraries were quantified with the Kapa Library Quantification kit before pooling. Paired-end 2 x 150 bp sequencing of the libraries was performed on an Illumina HiSeq 2500. To increase sequence diversity, 25-30% phiX was spiked into each library pool. The authors' analysis ran thus. Quality-filtered reads were processed with the UMI-based MiGEC pipeline, which removed over 75% of raw TCR sequences during error correction. IMGT germline references were used for aligning VDJ genes, and each clonotype was defined as a unique CDR3 amino acid sequence together with its V-J genes. Clonal expansion, Shannon diversity and CDR3 relatedness were evaluated with VDJtools (CalcPairwiseDistances, ClusterSamples), while phylogenetic trees were built in CLCbio workbench. Expanded clones were defined as having at least 8 unique UMIs, based on coefficient-of-variation modelling across technical triplicates. TCRdb reprocessed the public reads (quality trimming at Q25 with fastp, clone calling with MiXCR) and kept in-frame beta chains. Rows matching on CDR3 protein sequence are summarized as one entry with the most common DNA and genes. The V and J calls were determined by TCRdb, not by the authors. This sample is represented by tens of thousands of distinct CDR3 sequences; more than 3% of them were singletons. The ten largest clonotypes hold roughly 1.7% of the sample.

Its CDR3 holds 14 amino acids, cysteine through phenylalanine. This entry keeps only the CDR3 DNA: 42 bases, framed from base 1. V is pruned by 1 base and J by 8 bases, leaving 6 bases of the junction without a gene match. As encoded in the germline V gene, CDR1 is SGHRS while CDR2 is YFSETQ. In its sample, this clonotype was seen many times. It has no known antigen specificity. No quality values exist for individual bases; no much larger clone is one base distant. The receptor chain draws on TRBV5-1 and TRBJ2-1, with 7 bases matching TRBD2. The TCR was taken from a man in his thirties or forties with multiple sclerosis. The sample was PBMCs. The CDR3 sequence is CASSLSGRVDEQFF. The DNA reads as follows: TGCGCCAGCAGCTTGTCGGGGAGGGTGGATGAGCAGTTCTTC.